This T cell receptor (beta chain) derives from a study of identifying expanded T cells in peripheral blood. Study-wide points: Clone count variance between approximately two-week samples rose with total template count. Differentially abundant clones: around 1.2 between replicates, 16.4 at around 15 days, 19 to 20 at four.

Data came from immunoSEQ multiplex PCR; TCRdb stores just in-frame clones and leaves some out. This sample has about 100,000 clones, with approximately 89% found just once. Of note for this clone: Its antigen is unknown.

Healthy donors had no documented immune events, such as infections, while sampled. V lost 4 bases and J lost 9; bases outside the gene matches: 11. This CDR3 is built from 14 residues. Germline loops: CDR1 SNHLY, CDR2 FYNNEI. Sequencing was carried out using blood. The V gene is TRBV2, the J gene TRBJ2-7; 8 positions match TRBD1. The clonotype comes from a person between 18 and 75 years old in good health. The CDR3 nucleotides are TGTGCCAGCAGTGGACAGGGGAACGGGGTAGGGCAGTACTTC. This sequence encodes CASSGQGNGVGQYF.